This entry describes one TCR beta chain. What it recognizes is unknown. Per the germline V gene, CDR1 is SGHVS and CDR2 is FNYEAQ. The length of the CDR3 is 15 residues. V was clipped by 1 base and J by 5 bases; unmatched bases: 4. This sample stems from a study of cytomegalovirus exposure and HLA in healthy donors. Study results and caveats: 150 or so TCR beta chains were listed as cytomegalovirus-associated.

PCR employed 60 Vbeta and 13 Jbeta primers. Sequenced by immunoSEQ multiplex PCR; TCRdb stores in-frame clones only, minus some. The sample records about 150,000 clones, more than 60% being singletons. This receptor was identified in a woman between 35 and 50 years old in good health and CMV-seropositive. The chain is built from TRBV7-6 and TRBJ2-2, with TRBD2 matching 7 bases. The material sequenced was PBMCs. CDR3 region: CASSLDGTTTGELFF. For the CDR3, the DNA is TGTGCCAGCAGCTTAGATGGGACTACTACCGGGGAGCTGTTTTTT.